The present T cell receptor (beta chain) was sequenced within a study of T-cell memory formation after mild COVID-19. Looking at the study overall: TCR clusters mostly belonged to single donors.

The CDR3 is 15 residues long. Looked up from germline, CDR1 is MGHRA and CDR2 is YSYEKL. Trimming cost V 2 bases and J 3 bases; bases outside gene matches: 7. Points on this clonotype: No antigen is known for it.

Study-level findings and limits: Pre-infection memory showed some responding clones, and this suggested that cross-reactive memory joined.

5'RACE with constant-segment primers yielded barcoded, UMI-tagged TCR alpha and TCR beta cDNA libraries. One entry per CDR3 protein results from TCRdb running MiXCR on the 5' RACE reads. The sample yields tens of thousands of distinct CDR3 sequences, 25% seen once. The sequencing sample was made of PBMCs or a T cell subset sorted from them (not recorded which). This sequence joins TRBV4-1 and TRBJ2-7, with 7 bases aligning to TRBD1. This TCR came from a man between 18 and 35 years old who had mild COVID-19 (a few samples of this study predate the infection). Cell type and time point are not known. Here the CDR3 DNA reads TGCGCCAGCAGCCAATCATCGGGACAGATCTACGAGCAGTACTTC. The encoded protein is CASSQSSGQIYEQYF.